Below are 32 T cell receptor beta chains sequenced from a single sample in a study of identical twins. Each CDR3 protein gets one entry after TCRdb re-called the 5' RACE reads with MiXCR. In the table there are some 460,000 distinct CDR3 sequences, approximately 14% of which are singletons. These same records also appear under a second study, on yellow fever vaccine responses in identical twins.

Sequenced sample: CD4+ T cells sorted from blood. The receptors derive from a woman under 30 in good health.

The chain uses TRBV6-5 and TRBJ2-3, with 13 bases lining up with TRBD2. Germline V gene data show CDR1 as MNHEY and CDR2 as SVGAGI. V lost 1 base, J lost 8 bases, and 6 bases stayed unmatched. The CDR3 has 16 residues. The CDR3 loop reads CASSYLTSGGAGTQYF. In DNA form, the CDR3 reads TGTGCCAGCAGTTACTTAACTAGCGGGGGGGCCGGTACGCAGTATTTT.

The rearrangement uses TRBV12-3 or TRBV12-4 and TRBJ2-5; the D call may be TRBD1 or TRBD2 (5 bases each). Trimming shortened V by 2 bases and J by 4 bases, and 17 bases separated the two germline ends. This CDR3 has 16 residues. The CDR3 bases are TGTGCCAGCAGTTTACCCGGGACCGCCCGGCGAGAGACCCAGTACTTC. It is translated as CASSLPGTARRETQYF.

Comments on this clonotype: This clone may be a read error of a much larger clone one base away. The V call is TRBV10-3, the J call TRBJ2-7; 9 bases agree with TRBD1. V was pared by 8 bases and J by 6 bases, with 11 bases of the junction left unmatched. Germline V gives CDR1 ENHRY, CDR2 SYGVKD. This CDR3 contains 14 residues. CDR3 sequence: CAIHPGQGLGEQYF. The DNA of the CDR3 is TGTGCCATCCACCCGGGACAGGGTTTGGGCGAGCAGTACTTC.

This clonotype has only a few counts. The J gene is TRBJ2-1, the V gene TRBV10-1; 8 bases line up with TRBD2. The CDR3 is 14 amino acids. Germline V gives CDR1 WNHNN, CDR2 SYGVQD (reference sequence). After removal of 4 bases from V and 3 bases from J, the junction contained 2 bases not matched to a gene. For the CDR3, the DNA is TGCGCCAGCAGTGTAGCGGGAATCTACAATGAGCAGTTCTTC. Protein: CASSVAGIYNEQFF.

The chain uses TRBV12-3 or TRBV12-4 and TRBJ2-5; weak D call: TRBD2 (5 bases). CDR3 length: 14 residues. The ends were cut back, 5 bases at V and 1 base at J, with 11 bases in the middle. The CDR3 loop is CASSRGLAQETQYF. The CDR3 bases are TGTGCCAGCAGTCGAGGGCTAGCCCAAGAGACCCAGTACTTC.

V usage is TRBV6-2 or TRBV6-3 and J usage is TRBJ2-1; D gene unclear. CDR1 and CDR2 from the germline V gene are MNHEY and SVGEGT. CDR3 length equals 13 residues. V shed 5 bases and J shed 7 bases, with 12 bases lying between them. The CDR3 loop reads CASSPPRRNEQFF. The CDR3, as DNA: TGTGCCAGCAGTCCCCCGCGGAGAAATGAGCAGTTCTTC.

Only a few counts were recorded for this clonotype. V usage is TRBV5-1 and J usage is TRBJ2-2, with 9 bases matching TRBD1. CDR3 length: 15 residues. Germline CDR1 is SGHRS and CDR2 is YFSETQ. The V segment lost 4 bases and the J segment 8 bases; nucleotides outside the gene matches: 9. Here the CDR3 reads CASSPPGTGMGELFF. DNA of the CDR3: TGCGCCAGCAGCCCCCCCGGGACAGGGATGGGGGAGCTGTTTTTT.

The V call is TRBV3-1, the J call TRBJ2-1; the D is unclear. The length of the CDR3 is 15 residues. Germline-derived CDR1 and CDR2 are LGHDT and YNNKEL (reference sequence). Trimming pared 0 bases from V and 6 bases from J, leaving 12 bases between. The CDR3 spells CASSQEGSTSNEQFF. CDR3 nucleotide sequence: TGTGCCAGCAGCCAAGAAGGGTCGACCAGCAATGAGCAGTTCTTC.

In this sample, this clonotype turned up a few times. No conserved phenylalanine or tryptophan ends this CDR3, so it is likely a read error. Because the CDR3's place on the DNA is in doubt, the DNA is left out and the CDR3 is given as listed by TCRdb. The J gene is TRBJ2-4, the V gene TRBV4-3; the table's TRBD2 call for D was not verified on the DNA. The CDR3 is 11 residues long, counting both termini. The germline V gene encodes CDR1 LGHNA and CDR2 YSLEER. The CDR3 sequence: CASSQDANWAG.

The rearrangement uses TRBV10-3 and TRBJ2-3; D unresolved. This CDR3 is built from 11 residues. The V end lost 6 bases, the J end lost 6 bases, and 7 bases lay between the germline ends. CDR1 and CDR2 (germline): ENHRY, SYGVKD. DNA of the CDR3: TGTGCCATCAGCCCAAAGGATACGCAGTATTTT. Residues: CAISPKDTQYF.

This clonotype was detected a few times. This sequence joins TRBV3-1 and TRBJ1-2; perhaps TRBD1 as D (6 bases). This CDR3 is built from 15 residues. Germline CDR1 LGHDT, CDR2 YNNKEL (reference sequence). V lost 4 bases and J lost 8, with 20 bases in between. This chain's CDR3 is CASSRGLQDIGGYTF. CDR3 DNA sequence: TGTGCCAGCAGCCGGGGGCTACAGGATATCGGGGGCTACACCTTC.

The chain has TRBV15 and TRBJ2-5, with no clear D. CDR1 is LNHNV, CDR2 YYDKDF, per germline (reference sequence). The V and J ends lost 10 bases and 0 bases respectively, with 6 bases between them. This CDR3 is built from 11 residues. CDR3 residues: CAIGHQETQYF. CDR3 in DNA: TGTGCCATCGGACACCAAGAGACCCAGTACTTC.

The table lists this clonotype with a count of one. The genes are TRBV27 and TRBJ2-5, with TRBD2 matching 12 bases. Germline V gene sequence: CDR1 MNHEY, CDR2 SMNVEV (reference sequence). There are 15 residues in the CDR3. After removal of 6 bases from V and 4 bases from J, the junction contained 6 bases not matched to a gene. CDR3 residues: CASRRLAGVRETQYF. The CDR3 DNA follows: TGTGCCAGCAGGCGACTAGCGGGAGTCCGAGAGACCCAGTACTTC.

The chain combines TRBV7-9 with TRBJ2-2; 9 bases line up with TRBD1. The V gene end was trimmed by 4 bases and the J gene end by 5 bases; junction bases not matched to a gene: 5. CDR3 length: 15 residues. Germline V gene sequence: CDR1 SEHNR, CDR2 FQNEAQ (reference sequence). In DNA, the CDR3 is TGTGCCAGCAGCTGGGGACAGGGATTTACCGGGGAGCTGTTTTTT. Its protein product is CASSWGQGFTGELFF.

The chain employs TRBV27 and TRBJ1-1; a possible D gene is TRBD1 (6 bases). Per the germline V gene, CDR1 is MNHEY and CDR2 is SMNVEV (reference sequence). V shed 7 bases and J shed 0 bases, with 12 bases lying between them. The CDR3 extends over 14 amino acids. In DNA form, the CDR3 reads TGTGCCAGCAATCATCAGGGGATGAACACTGAAGCTTTCTTT. Its translation is CASNHQGMNTEAFF.

This chain links TRBV12-3 or TRBV12-4 with TRBJ2-7; possibly TRBD1 or TRBD2 for D (5 bases each). The CDR3 is 14 residues long. Trimming pared 3 bases from V and 4 bases from J, leaving 13 bases between. In nucleotides, the CDR3 is TGTGCCAGCAGTTTTTTGAGGGGTGGGTACGAGCAGTACTTC. It encodes CASSFLRGGYEQYF.

The V gene is TRBV11-2, the J gene TRBJ2-5; D is perhaps TRBD1 or TRBD2 (5 bases each). The V end was cut by 8 bases, the J end by 5 bases, with 15 bases between. This CDR3 is 13 amino acids long. Germline CDR1 and CDR2: SGHAT and FQNNGV. The CDR3 bases are TGTGCCAGCGGGGGTGGCTTGGGGGAGACCCAGTACTTC. Residues: CASGGGLGETQYF. Looking up the rest from reference TRBV11-2 and TRBJ2-5 gives the full variable domain: EAGVAQSPRYKIIEKRQSVAFWCNPISGHATLYWYQQILGQGPKLLIQFQNNGVVDDSQLPKDRFSAERLKGVDSTLKIQPAKLEDSAVYLCASGGGLGETQYFGPGTRLLVL.

This clonotype was observed once. The chain couples TRBV5-4 to TRBJ1-4; 10 bases agree with TRBD1. The CDR3 contains 19 residues. V lost 0 bases and J lost 2; bases outside the gene matches: 10. In germline, CDR1 is SGHNT, CDR2 YYREEE (reference sequence). The CDR3 is CASSLASGTGVGTNEKLFF. CDR3 nucleotide sequence: TGTGCCAGCAGCTTGGCCTCCGGGACAGGGGTCGGGACTAATGAAAAACTGTTTTTT.

This chain uses TRBV6-2 or TRBV6-3 with TRBJ2-2, with 8 bases that match TRBD1. This CDR3 contains 15 residues. J gave up 7 bases and V 6 bases, and 10 bases lay outside the gene matches. The germline CDR1 and CDR2 sequences are MNHEY and SVGEGT. As DNA, the CDR3 is TGTGCCAGCAGAACCGGACAGGGATTTGGCGGGGAGCTGTTTTTT. Amino acids: CASRTGQGFGGELFF.

This clonotype has just a few counts. The CDR3, as DNA: TGTGCCAGCAGTTACACAACCCGCCGGGGGGAAGCTTTCTTT. Translated, it gives CASSYTTRRGEAFF. The chain has TRBV6-5 and TRBJ1-1; perhaps TRBD1 as D (5 bases). The CDR3 sequence is 14 residues long. V lost 2 bases, J lost 8 bases, and 15 bases lay in between. In germline, CDR1 is MNHEY, CDR2 SVGAGI.

There are a few counts of this clonotype. V is TRBV5-8 and J is TRBJ2-7, with D possibly called TRBD1 or TRBD2 (7 bases each). The CDR3 is 15 residues long. V was shortened by 6 bases and J by 4 bases, with 20 bases between the two germline ends. The germline gives CDR1 SGHTS, CDR2 YDEGEE. DNA for the CDR3: TGTGCCAGCACCCGACCGACAGGGACTAAGTACGAGCAGTACTTC. Encoded protein: CASTRPTGTKYEQYF.

This sequence joins TRBV6-1 and TRBJ1-5, with TRBD1 identical over 9 bases. The trim removed 6 bases at V and 2 bases at J, leaving 5 bases unmatched. CDR1 and CDR2 from the germline V gene are MNHNS and SASEGT. The CDR3 has 15 amino acids. The CDR3 loop is CASRLTGGGNQPQHF. The CDR3 DNA reads as TGTGCCAGCAGGCTAACAGGGGGCGGCAATCAGCCCCAGCATTTT.

A few counts support this clonotype. The gene calls are TRBV4-2 and TRBJ2-7, with D unclear. Trimming took 1 base from V and 0 from J, leaving 13 bases between them. The CDR3 runs 16 residues. CDR1 is LGHNA, CDR2 YNFKEQ, per germline. In DNA, the CDR3 is TGTGCCAGCAGCCAAGTCGGTACAGATCGCTCCTACGAGCAGTACTTC. Translation: CASSQVGTDRSYEQYF.

This clonotype was found many times. The gene calls are TRBV24-1 and TRBJ2-2; TRBD2 might be the D (6 bases). The germline V and J ends were trimmed by 7 bases and 1 base, with 15 bases remaining between them. CDR1 KGHDR and CDR2 SFDVKD come from the germline V gene. The length of the CDR3 is 16 residues. CDR3 sequence (DNA): TGTGCCACCAGGGCAAGGGATAGCGGGAACACCGGGGAGCTGTTTTTT. Protein: CATRARDSGNTGELFF.

This clonotype has just a few counts. This sequence joins TRBV6-2 or TRBV6-3 and TRBJ2-3; 10 nucleotides line up with TRBD2. The J segment lost 4 bases and the V segment lost 6 bases, leaving 22 bases of the junction unmatched. The V gene's germline CDR1 is MNHEY and CDR2 SVGEGT. CDR3 length equals 20 residues. The CDR3 loop is CASSNAPGQVLAGVSDTQYF. DNA of the CDR3: TGTGCCAGCAGCAACGCCCCGGGACAGGTCCTAGCGGGAGTCTCAGATACGCAGTATTTT.

This clonotype was counted a few times. V and J are TRBV2 and TRBJ1-2; possible D gene TRBD1, 6 bases. The CDR3 spans 13 residues. The ends were cut back, 1 base at V and 3 bases at J, with 6 bases in the middle. CDR1 is SNHLY and CDR2 is FYNNEI in the germline V gene. The CDR3 DNA reads as TGTGCCAGCAGTGAAGACAGGGACTATGGCTACACCTTC. It translates to CASSEDRDYGYTF. Using reference TRBV2 and TRBJ1-2 for the parts outside the CDR3, the full variable domain is EPEVTQTPSHQVTQMGQEVILRCVPISNHLYFYWYRQILGQKVEFLVSFYNNEISEKSEIFDDQFSVERPDGSNFTLKIRSTKLEDSAMYFCASSEDRDYGYTFGSGTRLTVV.

This chain connects TRBV15 to TRBJ1-1, with a weak D call TRBD1 (6 bases). Per germline, CDR1 LNHNV and CDR2 YYDKDF (reference sequence). With 3 bases removed from V and 4 bases from J, the gap between germline ends came to 12 bases. The CDR3 length is 14 residues. The CDR3 region is CATSSSEGGTEAFF. The CDR3 DNA is TGTGCCACCAGCAGTTCCGAGGGGGGCACTGAAGCTTTCTTT. The full variable domain, with the rest looked up from reference TRBV15 and TRBJ1-1, is DAMVIQNPRYQVTQFGKPVTLSCSQTLNHNVMYWYQQKSSQAPKLLFHYYDKDFNNEADTPDNFQSRRPNTSFCFLDIRSPGLGDTAMYLCATSSSEGGTEAFFGQGTRLTVV.

The rearrangement uses TRBV12-3 or TRBV12-4 and TRBJ1-2; D is unclear. The V end lost 8 bases, the J end lost 8 bases, and 12 bases lay between the germline ends. This CDR3 contains 11 residues. The CDR3 DNA sequence: TGTGCCAGCCAAGCTACGGGAGGCTACACCTTC. It is translated as CASQATGGYTF.

The V call is TRBV25-1, the J call TRBJ1-1; D gene unclear. Germline V CDR1 and CDR2: MGHDK, SYGVNS. This CDR3 comprises 22 residues. With 6 bases removed from V and 0 bases from J, the gap between germline ends came to 35 bases. CDR3 sequence: CASRLRRRIASSGGAMNTEAFF. The CDR3 DNA sequence: TGTGCCAGCAGACTCCGGCGACGAATTGCATCATCCGGAGGCGCCATGAACACTGAAGCTTTCTTT.

This clonotype was recorded at least ten times. V and J are TRBV6-1 and TRBJ1-3; D is uncertain. Per germline, CDR1 MNHNS and CDR2 SASEGT. V lost 8 bases and J 4 bases, leaving 15 bases between the germline ends. The CDR3 is made up of 14 amino acids. CDR3 nucleotide sequence: TGTGCCAGCCGCATCTCTTACAGAGGAAACACCATATATTTT. This sequence encodes CASRISYRGNTIYF.

A few counts support this clonotype. The V gene is TRBV29-1, the J gene TRBJ2-7; D may correspond to TRBD1 or TRBD2 (5 bases each). This CDR3 is built from 13 residues. Per the germline V gene, CDR1 is SQVTM and CDR2 is ANQGSEA. Trimming cost V 5 bases and J 3 bases, with 14 bases left between them. CDR3 loop: CSVRDDEIYEQYF. The CDR3 DNA reads as TGCAGCGTTAGGGACGATGAAATCTACGAGCAGTACTTC.

This clonotype was counted only a few times. V is TRBV20-1 and J is TRBJ2-5; maybe TRBD1 (5 bases). Germline V gives CDR1 DFQATT, CDR2 SNEGSKA (reference sequence). CDR3 length equals 10 residues. The V end lost 5 bases, the J end lost 5 bases, and 6 bases lay between the germline ends. The CDR3 here is CSASGETQYF. The CDR3 DNA is TGCAGTGCTTCAGGGGAGACCCAGTACTTC.